Below are 3 T cell receptor beta chains sequenced from a single sample in a study of CD8 T cells in ankylosing spondylitis. TCRdb independently ran MiXCR on the 5' RACE reads; one entry per CDR3 protein. The sample lists 300,000 to 350,000 distinct CDR3 sequences, about 15% seen once, with around 1% in the top ten. The sequenced sample consisted of blood, either unsorted or a sorted T cell fraction (not recorded which). These receptors all come from a male donor with ankylosing spondylitis or in good health (not recorded which).

There are a few counts of this clonotype. This rearrangement joins TRBV7-2 to TRBJ2-6; D remains ambiguous. V was clipped by 5 bases and J by 3 bases, with 2 bases between them. Looked up from germline, CDR1 is SGHTA and CDR2 is FQGNSA. CDR3 size: 12 residues. CDR3 region: CASSNGANVLTF. For the CDR3, the DNA is TGTGCCAGCAGCAATGGGGCCAACGTCCTGACTTTC.

As regards this clonotype: Relative to the germline gene, one junction end is altered; a read error may explain this. The V gene is TRBV18, the J gene TRBJ1-1; D gene uncertain. CDR3 length equals 11 residues. From germline, CDR1 is KGHSH and CDR2 LQKENI. The CDR3 spells CACSGTTEAFF. CDR3 nucleotides: TGTGCCTGCTCCGGAACCACTGAAGCTTTCTTT.

In its sample, this clonotype was seen many times. This chain joins TRBV5-1 and TRBJ1-1, with no clear D. Germline assignment: CDR1 SGHRS and CDR2 YFSETQ. V was pared by 3 bases and J by 0 bases, with 6 bases between. The CDR3 runs to 13 residues. Here the CDR3 reads CASSYTMNTEAFF. Here the CDR3 DNA reads TGCGCCAGCAGCTATACCATGAACACTGAAGCTTTCTTT.